Below, 9 T cell receptor beta chains from the same sample are listed, as sequenced in a study of T cells expressing NK-cell markers. No DNA is given; TCRdb re-called the 5' RACE reads and lists each CDR3 protein once. This sample contains a few hundred thousand distinct CDR3 sequences. The sample taken for sequencing was blood T cells: a sorted CD56 or NKG2C T cell subset, CD4+ or CD8+ T cells, or bulk PBMC T cells (not recorded which). These receptors were taken from a man aged 18 to 29 in good health.

The rearrangement uses TRBV11-2 and TRBJ1-3; lacking DNA, the TRBD1 call made by TCRdb goes unchecked. The CDR3 has 16 amino acids. Germline CDR1 is SGHAT and CDR2 is FQNNGV. The CDR3 protein is CASSPEGGGGGNTIYF.

This chain links TRBV20-1 with TRBJ2-3; absent DNA, TCRdb's TRBD1 call cannot be checked. Per the germline V gene, CDR1 is DFQATT and CDR2 is SNEGSKA (reference sequence). This CDR3 has 13 amino acids. This CDR3 reads CSAREPGTDTQYF.

The V gene is TRBV10-3, the J gene TRBJ2-1; TCRdb's assignment of TRBD2 cannot be checked, as there is no DNA. In germline, CDR1 is ENHRY, CDR2 SYGVKD. This CDR3 is built from 18 residues. The CDR3 spells CAISGGLAGVLPYNEQFF.

The chain recombines TRBV7-9 with TRBJ2-2; TCRdb gives TRBD1 as the D gene, but with no DNA this cannot be confirmed. The V gene's germline CDR1 is SEHNR and CDR2 FQNEAQ (reference sequence). CDR3 length: 17 residues. The CDR3 spells CASSPQPRQANTGELFF.

The chain recombines TRBV19 with TRBJ2-1; TCRdb selects TRBD1, and the lack of DNA leaves this call unchecked. Germline CDR1 is LNHDA and CDR2 is SQIVND (reference sequence). The CDR3 loop spans 15 amino acids. CDR3 region: CASSPRGQMVREQFF.

This chain links TRBV20-1 with TRBJ2-7; the D call from TCRdb, TRBD2, cannot be confirmed without DNA. CDR1 is DFQATT, CDR2 SNEGSKA, per germline (reference sequence). The CDR3 covers 13 residues. The CDR3: CSVFRAGSYEQYF.

The chain carries TRBV7-2 and TRBJ1-5; TCRdb indicates TRBD1, and absent DNA this call remains unverified. The CDR3 is 14 amino acids. CDR1 SGHTA and CDR2 FQGNSA come from the germline V gene. The CDR3: CASSPQGLGQPQHF.

The chain recombines TRBV3-1 with TRBJ1-4. Germline V gene data show CDR1 as LGHDT and CDR2 as YNNKEL (reference sequence). This CDR3 comprises 16 residues. This CDR3 reads CASSQGIGEGNEKLFF.

The rearrangement links TRBV6-5 to TRBJ2-1; TCRdb designates TRBD2, a call that cannot be tested without DNA. CDR3 length: 15 residues. Germline V gene data show CDR1 as MNHEY and CDR2 as SVGAGI. The CDR3 reads CASSFSGREDNEQFF.